The rows below give T cell receptor beta chains drawn from one sample of a study of shared clonotypes between healthy human individuals. The repertoire was sequenced with immunoSEQ multiplex PCR; TCRdb's copy has only in-frame clones and lacks some. The sample yields about 1.1 million clones, 70% to 85% seen once. The sequencing sample was made of memory CD4+ T cells from PBMCs. These receptors originate from a man between 18 and 35 years old in good health. Some clones in this sample may be carry-over from other donors' samples. The CDR3 runs from the conserved cysteine through the conserved F or W. D genes are given only for firm matches. The size field is filled for only some rows; it gives once, few, many or a size class.

v_gene: TRBV28
d_gene: TRBD1
j_gene: TRBJ1-5
abundance: .
CDR3nt: TGTGCCAGCAGTTTCTACAGGGGCCAGCCCCAGCATTTT
CDR3aa: CASSFYRGQPQHF

v_gene: TRBV6-6
d_gene: .
j_gene: TRBJ2-6
abundance: .
CDR3nt: TGTGCCAGCCGGGACCCCGGGGCCAACGTCCTGACTTTC
CDR3aa: CASRDPGANVLTF

v_gene: TRBV5-6
d_gene: TRBD1
j_gene: TRBJ2-7
abundance: .
CDR3nt: TGTGCCAGCAGCGCCAATCACGGGACAGGGGGACTCCTCGGGTACGAGCAGTACTTC
CDR3aa: CASSANHGTGGLLGYEQYF

v_gene: TRBV11-2
d_gene: .
j_gene: TRBJ2-1
abundance: few
CDR3nt: TGTGCCAGCAGCCGACTAGATGAGCAGTTCTTC
CDR3aa: CASSRLDEQFF

v_gene: TRBV5-1
d_gene: TRBD2
j_gene: TRBJ2-1
abundance: .
CDR3nt: TGCGCCAGCAGCTTGTTGGGGACTAGCGATAATGAGCAGTTCTTC
CDR3aa: CASSLLGTSDNEQFF

v_gene: TRBV7-2
d_gene: .
j_gene: TRBJ2-1
abundance: .
CDR3nt: TGTGCCAGCAGCACTCCCCTCGCGGGACTGAGCTACAATGAGCAGTTCTTC
CDR3aa: CASSTPLAGLSYNEQFF

v_gene: TRBV5-1
d_gene: TRBD1
j_gene: TRBJ1-2
abundance: .
CDR3nt: TGCGCCAGCAGCTGGGGGACAGCTGCTAACTATGGCTACACCTTC
CDR3aa: CASSWGTAANYGYTF

v_gene: TRBV19
d_gene: TRBD1
j_gene: TRBJ1-5
abundance: .
CDR3nt: TGTGCCAGTAGTTTCCGGGACAGTAATCAGCCCCAGCATTTT
CDR3aa: CASSFRDSNQPQHF

v_gene: TRBV5-1
d_gene: .
j_gene: TRBJ2-1
abundance: .
CDR3nt: TGCGCCAGCACTCAGGGGGCCGGGACTAGTGGGCCTGAGCAGTTCTTC
CDR3aa: CASTQGAGTSGPEQFF

v_gene: TRBV7-9
d_gene: .
j_gene: TRBJ1-4
abundance: .
CDR3nt: TGTGCCAGCAGCCCAGGGGTGAATAATGAAAAACTGTTTTTT
CDR3aa: CASSPGVNNEKLFF

v_gene: TRBV28
d_gene: .
j_gene: TRBJ1-2
abundance: .
CDR3nt: TGTGCCAGCGGCCTGGAGGGTAACTATGGCTACACCTTC
CDR3aa: CASGLEGNYGYTF

v_gene: TRBV18
d_gene: TRBD1
j_gene: TRBJ1-1
abundance: .
CDR3nt: TGTGCCAGCTCACTATGGACAGGGAGGGACACTGAAGCTTTCTTT
CDR3aa: CASSLWTGRDTEAFF

v_gene: TRBV7-6
d_gene: .
j_gene: TRBJ2-3
abundance: once
CDR3nt: TGTGCCAGCAGCTTACAAGGGGGGGGAGCAGATACGCAGTATTTT
CDR3aa: CASSLQGGGADTQYF

v_gene: TRBV6-5
d_gene: TRBD1
j_gene: TRBJ1-2
abundance: few
CDR3nt: TGTGCCAGCATCCCCACAGGGGGGACGCATGGCTACACCTTC
CDR3aa: CASIPTGGTHGYTF

v_gene: TRBV27
d_gene: TRBD1
j_gene: TRBJ1-5
abundance: .
CDR3nt: TGTGCCAGCAGTGTCCCCACCTCTAGTCGGGACAGGTCCATGGGGCAGCCCCAGCATTTT
CDR3aa: CASSVPTSSRDRSMGQPQHF

v_gene: TRBV9
d_gene: .
j_gene: TRBJ1-2
abundance: .
CDR3nt: TGTGCCAGCAGCGTCGCTCCACAGGGACGCTATGGCTACACCTTC
CDR3aa: CASSVAPQGRYGYTF

v_gene: TRBV4-1
d_gene: TRBD1
j_gene: TRBJ2-6
abundance: .
CDR3nt: TGCGCCAGCAGCCGCCGAGCCGGGACAGGGATAATTACTGGGGCCAACGTCCTGACTTTC
CDR3aa: CASSRRAGTGIITGANVLTF

v_gene: TRBV5-1
d_gene: .
j_gene: TRBJ2-1
abundance: .
CDR3nt: TGCGCCAGCAGCTTGAGCAGGGCCAGCTTCGTCCGGGGATCCAATGAGCAGTTCTTC
CDR3aa: CASSLSRASFVRGSNEQFF

v_gene: TRBV7-8
d_gene: .
j_gene: TRBJ1-2
abundance: .
CDR3nt: TGTGCCAGCAGCCTAGAAGTCGGCAGGGCGTTTTTAGACACCTTC
CDR3aa: CASSLEVGRAFLDTF

v_gene: TRBV7-3
d_gene: .
j_gene: TRBJ2-3
abundance: .
CDR3nt: TGTGCCAGCAGCCCCCGACGCGGAGATACGCAGTATTTT
CDR3aa: CASSPRRGDTQYF

v_gene: TRBV5-1
d_gene: .
j_gene: TRBJ1-3
abundance: many
CDR3nt: TGCGCCAGCAGTTCTAAGGACTTTTCCTCTGGAAACACCATATATTTT
CDR3aa: CASSSKDFSSGNTIYF

v_gene: TRBV7-2
d_gene: TRBD2
j_gene: TRBJ2-5
abundance: .
CDR3nt: TGTGCCAGCAGCCCCCGGACTAGATCTGGTGGGACCCAGTACTTC
CDR3aa: CASSPRTRSGGTQYF

v_gene: TRBV7-6
d_gene: .
j_gene: TRBJ2-1
abundance: .
CDR3nt: TGTGCCAGCAGCCCCGGGACCTTTAATGAGCAGTTCTTC
CDR3aa: CASSPGTFNEQFF

v_gene: TRBV2
d_gene: .
j_gene: TRBJ1-3
abundance: .
CDR3nt: TGTGCCAGCAGTGCCCTAGGGGCAGGAGGAAACACCATATATTTT
CDR3aa: CASSALGAGGNTIYF

v_gene: TRBV2
d_gene: TRBD2
j_gene: TRBJ2-3
abundance: once
CDR3nt: TGTGCCAGCAGCGCGACTAGCGGGAGGGCAGATACGCAGTATTTT
CDR3aa: CASSATSGRADTQYF

v_gene: TRBV30
d_gene: .
j_gene: TRBJ1-1
abundance: .
CDR3nt: TGTGCCTGGACGACAGTGAACACTGAAGCTTTCTTT
CDR3aa: CAWTTVNTEAFF

v_gene: TRBV9
d_gene: TRBD1
j_gene: TRBJ2-7
abundance: .
CDR3nt: TGTGCCAGCAGTGCAGGGGGAAGCCCCTACGAGCAGTACTTC
CDR3aa: CASSAGGSPYEQYF

v_gene: TRBV27
d_gene: .
j_gene: TRBJ2-7
abundance: .
CDR3nt: TGTGCCAGCAGTGCGGGATCCTACGAGCAGTACTTC
CDR3aa: CASSAGSYEQYF

v_gene: TRBV28
d_gene: TRBD1
j_gene: TRBJ1-5
abundance: .
CDR3nt: TGTGCCAGCAGTTTAGGGGACAGCCTTCGCAATCAGCCCCAGCATTTT
CDR3aa: CASSLGDSLRNQPQHF

v_gene: TRBV20-1
d_gene: .
j_gene: TRBJ1-5
abundance: .
CDR3nt: TGCAGTGCTGGGGTGGCTCAGCCCCAGCATTTT
CDR3aa: CSAGVAQPQHF

v_gene: TRBV4-3
d_gene: .
j_gene: TRBJ2-7
abundance: few
CDR3nt: TGCGCCAGCAGCCAAGATAGGAGGGAGCAGTACTTC
CDR3aa: CASSQDRREQYF

v_gene: TRBV14
d_gene: TRBD2
j_gene: TRBJ2-1
abundance: .
CDR3nt: TGTGCCAGCAGCCAAGTTGCCCTCACTAGCGGGTCCCGGGGGGCCTACAATGAGCAGTTCTTC
CDR3aa: CASSQVALTSGSRGAYNEQFF

v_gene: TRBV6-5
d_gene: .
j_gene: TRBJ1-3
abundance: .
CDR3nt: TGTGCCAGCTCCGGACCTTCCTCTGGAAACACCATATATTTT
CDR3aa: CASSGPSSGNTIYF

v_gene: TRBV19
d_gene: TRBD1
j_gene: TRBJ1-2
abundance: .
CDR3nt: TGTGCCAGTAGTACCATACAGGGGGCTTGGTATGGCTACACCTTC
CDR3aa: CASSTIQGAWYGYTF

v_gene: TRBV20-1
d_gene: .
j_gene: TRBJ2-1
abundance: .
CDR3nt: TGCAGTGTTCCGTTCAATGAGCAGTTCTTC
CDR3aa: CSVPFNEQFF

v_gene: TRBV5-6
d_gene: TRBD1
j_gene: TRBJ2-4
abundance: .
CDR3nt: TGTGCCAGCAGCTTTCGACAGGGGTTAGCCAAAAACATTCAGTACTTC
CDR3aa: CASSFRQGLAKNIQYF

v_gene: TRBV28
d_gene: .
j_gene: TRBJ1-5
abundance: .
CDR3nt: TGTGCCAGCAGTTCCTATAGCAATCAGCCCCAGCATTTT
CDR3aa: CASSSYSNQPQHF

v_gene: TRBV19
d_gene: .
j_gene: TRBJ1-1
abundance: .
CDR3nt: TGTGCCAGTAGTACTGAGTGGTCGACAGGCTATTGGGAGAGGGCTTTCTTT
CDR3aa: CASSTEWSTGYWERAFF

v_gene: TRBV5-1
d_gene: .
j_gene: TRBJ2-1
abundance: .
CDR3nt: TGCGCCAGCAGAGTCGGCGAGCACAATGAGCAGTTCTTC
CDR3aa: CASRVGEHNEQFF

v_gene: TRBV5-1
d_gene: TRBD2
j_gene: TRBJ2-2
abundance: .
CDR3nt: TGCGCCAGCAGCTTGACTAGCGGGAGGAACACCGGGGAGCTGTTTTTT
CDR3aa: CASSLTSGRNTGELFF

v_gene: TRBV5-1
d_gene: TRBD1
j_gene: TRBJ2-7
abundance: .
CDR3nt: TGCGCCAGCAGCTCTCGGACAGGCGACTACGAGCAGTACTTC
CDR3aa: CASSSRTGDYEQYF

v_gene: TRBV7-3
d_gene: .
j_gene: TRBJ1-5
abundance: .
CDR3nt: TGTGCCAGCAGCTCCCGTGGGGCCCAGCATTTT
CDR3aa: CASSSRGAQHF

v_gene: TRBV7-2
d_gene: .
j_gene: TRBJ2-5
abundance: .
CDR3nt: TGTGCCAGCAGCTTTCCCGCGACGGAGACCCAGTACTTC
CDR3aa: CASSFPATETQYF

v_gene: TRBV25-1
d_gene: TRBD1
j_gene: TRBJ1-1
abundance: .
CDR3nt: TGTGCCAGCAGTACCCACAGGGGATATTTGACTGAAGCTTTCTTT
CDR3aa: CASSTHRGYLTEAFF

v_gene: TRBV4-1
d_gene: .
j_gene: TRBJ2-2
abundance: .
CDR3nt: TGCGCCAGCAGCCAAGTTGGCAGCGCGGGCTACACCGGGGAGCTGTTTTTT
CDR3aa: CASSQVGSAGYTGELFF

v_gene: TRBV7-2
d_gene: .
j_gene: TRBJ1-3
abundance: .
CDR3nt: TGTGCCAGCAGCTTTTTGGTGCCGGGAAACACCATATATTTT
CDR3aa: CASSFLVPGNTIYF

v_gene: TRBV28
d_gene: TRBD1
j_gene: TRBJ1-5
abundance: .
CDR3nt: TGTGCCGGCAGGGGGGGCAATCAGCCCCAGCATTTT
CDR3aa: CAGRGGNQPQHF

v_gene: TRBV27
d_gene: .
j_gene: TRBJ2-2
abundance: few
CDR3nt: TGTGCCAGCAGTTTTCTTCGCGGGATGGACACCGGGGAGCTGTTTTTT
CDR3aa: CASSFLRGMDTGELFF

v_gene: TRBV28
d_gene: .
j_gene: TRBJ1-5
abundance: many
CDR3nt: TGTGCCAGCAGTACCGGCTCTCAGCCCCAGCATTTT
CDR3aa: CASSTGSQPQHF

v_gene: TRBV28
d_gene: .
j_gene: TRBJ1-1
abundance: .
CDR3nt: TGTGCCAGCAGTTCGCTCGGGACACGGGGTTTCTTT
CDR3aa: CASSSLGTRGFF